This T cell receptor (beta chain) originates from a study of sequential checkpoint blockade in melanoma. Study details: 91 pretreatment tumor DNA samples were TCRβ immunosequenced. More than 20 patients had matched tumor biopsies before treatment and at week 13 after nivolumab or ipilimumab alone.

This CDR3 contains 12 residues. In germline, CDR1 is KGHSY, CDR2 FQNENV. The method was immunoSEQ multiplex PCR; TCRdb's version includes in-frame clones alone and lacks a portion of them. The sample lists about 21,000 clones, 27% occurring once. Treatment indicated: randomized to nivolumab then ipilimumab (arm A) or the reverse (arm B). The sample in question was tumor tissue (inferred from file names), obtained from a patient given nivolumab and ipilimumab in sequence. This clonotype originated in a human donor with melanoma. This sequence joins TRBV16 and TRBJ1-2, with D possibly TRBD1 on 6 matching bases. Here the CDR3 reads CATAPGDYGYTF. The CDR3 DNA reads TGTGCGACGGCACCAGGGGACTATGGCTACACCTTC.